This TCR beta chain originates from a study of T cells in Graves' hyperthyroidism and ophthalmopathy. RNA transcripts served as the template for amplifying TCR beta CDR3 regions. TCR CDR3 underwent first-round RT-PCR with the HTBI primer set. TCRdb redid the calling of the multiplex PCR reads with MiXCR, one entry per CDR3 protein. The data show around 350,000 distinct CDR3 sequences, about 14% seen once. The germline CDR1 and CDR2 sequences are MNHEY and SVGEGT. V dropped 0 bases and J dropped 3 bases, with 12 bases sitting between them. CDR3 length: 16 amino acids. Clinical symptoms, serum thyroxine and TRAb, thyroid ultrasound and orbital computed tomography together formed the diagnostic basis.

V usage is TRBV6-2 or TRBV6-3 and J usage is TRBJ2-1; D is possibly TRBD2 (7 bases). The sequencing sample was made of blood. This clonotype was sampled from a woman between 25 and 40 years old with Graves' ophthalmopathy. CDR3 bases: TGTGCCAGCAGTTACTCGGGGGGGCTGGGCTACAATGAGCAGTTCTTC. Translating it yields CASSYSGGLGYNEQFF.